This TCR beta chain was identified during a study of T cell repertoires in cytomegalovirus infection. In the study overall: CMV infection and matching HLA type were both indicated by public TCR beta signatures.

Germline V CDR1 and CDR2: MNHGY, SAAAGT. The CDR3 loop spans 16 amino acids. Broader study findings: Cumulative public TCR beta family frequency identified carriers of CMV plus the relevant HLA. Within the response measured ex vivo, HLA-C-restricted CMV-specific TCR beta clonotypes were dominant.

MiXCR, run by TCRdb on the reads, gives a single entry per CDR3 protein. The profile shows about 60,000 distinct CDR3 sequences, around 30% of them singletons. In the case of this clonotype: Antigen specificity is unknown. A read error may produce the germline difference seen at one junction end.

This rearrangement joins TRBV6-8 to TRBJ1-4, with TRBD1 as a possible D gene (5 bases). The specimen was PBMCs, sequenced either directly or after in vitro stimulation (not recorded which). The sequence derives from a human donor in good health (CMV status not recorded). Some clones in this sample may be carry-over from other donors' samples. The CDR3 coding sequence is TGTGCCAGCAGTTACTCGGGGGGAGCAACTGATGAAAAACTGTTTTTT. Amino acid sequence: CASSYSGGATDEKLFF.